Below are 32 T cell receptor beta chains sequenced from a single sample in a study of blood T cells in healthy people across ages. Using a J-beta primer mix together with a sample-barcoded 5' primer, a second PCR was run for about 6 to 11 cycles. Each CDR3 protein gets one entry after TCRdb re-called the 5' RACE reads with MiXCR. The data show around 1.5 million distinct CDR3 sequences, roughly 40% seen once. Sequenced material: blood. The receptors were sampled from a young woman in good health.

The sample holds a few counts of this clonotype. CDR3 nucleotides: TGTGCCAGCAGCTTAAGTAGAAGGGGCTATGGCTACACCTTC. Translation: CASSLSRRGYGYTF. The rearrangement links TRBV7-6 to TRBJ1-2, with a tentative D call TRBD1 (5 bases). This CDR3 is built from 14 residues. Germline loops: CDR1 SGHVS, CDR2 FNYEAQ. Trimming took 2 bases from V and 4 from J, leaving 11 bases between them.

This rearrangement joins TRBV20-1 to TRBJ2-5; D might be TRBD1 (6 bases). The CDR3 covers 13 residues. V gave up 5 bases and J gave up 2 bases, with 12 bases separating them. Germline V gene data show CDR1 as DFQATT and CDR2 as SNEGSKA (reference sequence). Written as DNA, the CDR3 is TGCAGTGCTTGGACAGATGTTCAAGAGACCCAGTACTTC. As protein: CSAWTDVQETQYF.

This clonotype was counted between two and nine times. This chain uses TRBV5-1 with TRBJ1-2; D ambiguous. Trimming cost V 0 bases and J 4 bases, with 7 bases left between them. CDR3 length equals 13 residues. Germline CDR1 and CDR2: SGHRS and YFSETQ. For the CDR3, the DNA is TGCGCCAGCAGCTTGGCAACGGTCTATGGCTACACCTTC. Its translation is CASSLATVYGYTF.

This clonotype was counted between two and nine times. V usage is TRBV24-1 and J usage is TRBJ2-4, with TRBD2 as a possible D gene (5 bases). The DNA end is a closer match to TRBJ2-7, so the J assignment may be wrong. Germline V lookup: CDR1 KGHDR, CDR2 SFDVKD. The CDR3 runs 15 residues. This chain's CDR3 is CATSGEESLAHEQYF. The DNA of the CDR3 is TGTGCCACCAGTGGAGAAGAGAGTCTAGCACACGAGCAGTACTTC.

The J gene is TRBJ1-2, the V gene TRBV28; a possible D gene is TRBD1 (5 bases). The CDR3 covers 11 residues. The V and J ends lost 7 bases and 4 bases respectively, with 7 bases between them. Germline-derived CDR1 and CDR2 are MDHEN and SYDVKM. This chain's CDR3 is CASTGIYGYTF. CDR3 bases: TGTGCCAGCACAGGGATCTATGGCTACACCTTC.

This clonotype was detected once. V and J are TRBV28 and TRBJ2-7; D remains unclear. Matching the DNA end better, TRBJ2-4 makes the J call doubtful. Germline CDR1 reads MDHEN; CDR2 reads SYDVKM. The CDR3 covers 14 residues. CDR3 protein: CASTSAETKNIQYF. The CDR3 region has the DNA TGTGCCAGCACTTCGGCCGAGACAAAAAACATTCAGTACTTC.

The chain links TRBV20-1 to TRBJ1-2, with D perhaps TRBD1 (5 bases). CDR3 length: 12 amino acids. The germline CDR1 and CDR2 sequences are DFQATT and SNEGSKA (reference sequence). V lost 6 bases, J lost 1 base, and 9 bases lay in between. CDR3 in amino acids: CSATQGNYGYTF. CDR3 sequence (DNA): TGCAGTGCCACGCAGGGTAACTATGGCTACACCTTC.

DNA of the CDR3: TGTGCCACTCACCCGGGCAGGGTGACTAGCGGGACAGAGTCAGATACGCAGTATTTT. It yields the protein CATHPGRVTSGTESDTQYF. This chain uses TRBV27 with TRBJ2-3, with 11 bases fitting TRBD2. The CDR3 sequence is 19 residues long. CDR1 is MNHEY, CDR2 SMNVEV, per germline (reference sequence). J was trimmed by 4 bases and V by 10 bases; bases with no gene match: 22.

The chain combines TRBV7-8 with TRBJ2-4; D may match TRBD1 or TRBD2 (5 bases each). The DNA matches TRBJ2-7 better at its end, which makes the J call doubtful. Germline CDR1 reads SGHVS; CDR2 reads FQNEAQ. This CDR3 contains 16 residues. CDR3 coding DNA: TGTGCCAGCAGCTTAGCGAGGGGCCCCGTGGGGTACGAGCAGTACTTC. Translated: CASSLARGPVGYEQYF.

With respect to this clonotype: At one of its ends the junction is not consistent with the germline gene, which may arise from a read error. The V and J genes are TRBV6-1 and TRBJ2-1; unclear D gene. Looked up from germline, CDR1 is MNHNS and CDR2 is SASEGT. The CDR3 is made up of 15 amino acids. The CDR3 DNA reads as TGTGCCAGCAGCGTTACGGTTGCGGCGTACAATGGGCAGTTCTTC. Its translation: CASSVTVAAYNGQFF.

This clonotype was seen only once. V usage is TRBV6-5 and J usage is TRBJ2-1; D uncertain. In germline, CDR1 is MNHEY, CDR2 SVGAGI. The CDR3 totals 16 residues. V lost 5 bases and J lost 1, with 15 bases in between. CDR3 bases: TGTGCCAGCAGTGGCTTGAGTGGGGATTCCTACAATGAGCAGTTCTTC. It codes for CASSGLSGDSYNEQFF.

The chain uses TRBV7-9 and TRBJ2-2; the D is unclear. CDR3 length equals 13 residues. Trimming removed 7 bases from V and 1 base from J, with 7 bases in between. CDR1 and CDR2 from the germline V gene are SEHNR and FQNEAQ (reference sequence). CDR3 sequence: CASTRRNTGELFF. The CDR3 DNA reads as TGTGCCAGCACTCGGAGGAACACCGGGGAGCTGTTTTTT.

This clonotype was seen only a few times. V is TRBV9 and J is TRBJ2-2, with 10 bases identical to TRBD1. Unmatched junction bases numbered 4, after V lost 4 bases and J lost 4 bases. The V gene's germline CDR1 is SGDLS and CDR2 YYNGEE. CDR3 length: 15 residues. CDR3 sequence: CASSPRDRGTGELFF. The DNA of the CDR3 is TGTGCCAGCAGCCCCCGGGACAGGGGCACCGGGGAGCTGTTTTTT. The entire variable domain, with the rest obtained from reference TRBV9 and TRBJ2-2, is as follows: DSGVTQTPKHLITATGQRVTLRCSPRSGDLSVYWYQQSLDQGLQFLIQYYNGEERAKGNILERFSAQQFPDLHSELNLSSLELGDSALYFCASSPRDRGTGELFFGEGSRLTVL.

This clonotype was detected a few times. The chain uses TRBV15 and TRBJ1-1, with a weak D call TRBD1 (6 bases). Germline CDR1 and CDR2: LNHNV and YYDKDF (reference sequence). There are 13 residues in the CDR3. The V end was cut by 4 bases, the J end by 7 bases, with 13 bases between. DNA of the CDR3: TGTGCCACCAGCACCCTAATACAGGGTGAAGCTTTCTTT. This encodes CATSTLIQGEAFF.

V and J are TRBV6-2 or TRBV6-3 and TRBJ2-7, with TRBD2 identical over 7 bases. The CDR3 contains 16 residues. From germline, CDR1 is MNHEY and CDR2 SVGEGT. V lost 5 bases, J lost 0 bases, and 10 bases stayed unmatched. CDR3 protein: CASSPRGEGISYEQYF. The CDR3 DNA reads as TGTGCCAGCAGTCCCCGAGGGGAGGGGATCTCCTACGAGCAGTACTTC.

The J gene is TRBJ2-5, the V gene TRBV6-1, with TRBD2 identical over 9 bases. The J segment lost 3 bases and the V segment lost 4 bases, leaving 18 bases of the junction unmatched. The CDR3 covers 19 residues. From germline, CDR1 is MNHNS and CDR2 SASEGT. This CDR3 is CASSAIRRGGRHGEETQYF. The DNA of the CDR3 is TGTGCCAGCAGTGCTATCAGGCGGGGGGGGCGCCACGGTGAAGAGACCCAGTACTTC.

The chain uses TRBV28 and TRBJ1-2; a possible D gene is TRBD1 (5 bases). Trimming took 3 bases from V and 12 from J, leaving 14 bases between them. The CDR3 has 12 residues. Germline lookup yields CDR1 MDHEN and CDR2 SYDVKM. For the CDR3, the DNA is TGTGCCAGCAGTTTCCGAAGACCGGGGCACACCTTC. It is translated as CASSFRRPGHTF.

In its sample, this clonotype was seen a few times. The chain employs TRBV20-1 and TRBJ2-6; D remains unclear. The CDR3 spans 14 residues. V lost 2 bases and J lost 4, with 9 bases in between. Germline CDR1 DFQATT, CDR2 SNEGSKA (reference sequence). The CDR3 loop reads CSARSSRGANVLTF. The CDR3 DNA follows: TGCAGTGCTAGATCTTCCCGGGGGGCCAACGTCCTGACTTTC.

The chain links TRBV6-5 to TRBJ1-5; D is unresolved. From germline, CDR1 is MNHEY and CDR2 SVGAGI. The CDR3 runs 15 residues. V was cut by 2 bases and J by 6 bases, with 14 bases left in between. CDR3 sequence reads: CASSYGEPAGQPQHF. The CDR3 DNA reads TGTGCCAGCAGTTACGGGGAACCCGCGGGTCAGCCCCAGCATTTT.

The rearrangement links TRBV12-3 or TRBV12-4 to TRBJ1-1; 8 positions agree with TRBD1. The CDR3 runs 12 residues. Trimming at V came to 7 bases and at J to 8 bases, leaving 6 bases not matched to a gene. The DNA of the CDR3 is TGTGCCAGCACCCAACGGGACAGGGAAGCTTTCTTT. Protein product: CASTQRDREAFF.

This chain joins TRBV6-6 and TRBJ1-5; no reliable D call. V was cut by 6 bases and J by 12 bases, with 15 bases left in between. Per the germline V gene, CDR1 is MNHNY and CDR2 is SVGAGI (reference sequence). The CDR3 consists of 12 residues. CDR3 residues: CASSERGALQHF. The CDR3 nucleotides read TGTGCCAGCAGCGAACGGGGAGCCCTCCAGCATTTT.

Note on this clonotype: A junction boundary mismatches the germline segment, possibly from a read error. This rearrangement joins TRBV4-1 to TRBJ2-7; 10 nucleotides line up with TRBD1. The CDR3 spans 18 residues. Per germline, CDR1 MGHRA and CDR2 YSYEKL. CDR3 sequence: CASSQGTGEFGWSYEQYF. The CDR3 DNA reads as TGCGCCAGCAGTCAAGGGACAGGGGAGTTCGGTTGGTCCTACGAGCAGTACTTC.

The gene calls are TRBV20-1 and TRBJ2-5, with 7 bases identical to TRBD2. Trimming cost V 2 bases and J 1 base; bases outside gene matches: 4. The germline V gene has CDR1 DFQATT and CDR2 SNEGSKA (reference sequence). The CDR3 is made up of 14 amino acids. Written as DNA, the CDR3 is TGCAGTGCTAGAAGGGCTAGCGGCCAAGAGACCCAGTACTTC. Encoded protein: CSARRASGQETQYF.

The chain joins TRBV6-6 to TRBJ2-3; D is perhaps TRBD2 (5 bases). Germline V gene sequence: CDR1 MNHNY, CDR2 SVGAGI (reference sequence). Between the trimmed V and J ends, which lost 10 bases and 0 bases, there was a span of 20 bases. This CDR3 is 16 amino acids long. The CDR3 is CATLGSQEDSTDTQYF. DNA for the CDR3: TGTGCCACCCTGGGGAGTCAGGAGGATAGCACAGATACGCAGTATTTT.

This clonotype was seen a few times. The rearrangement links TRBV6-5 to TRBJ2-7; perhaps D is TRBD1 or TRBD2 (5 bases each). The germline V gene encodes CDR1 MNHEY and CDR2 SVGAGI. CDR3 length: 13 residues. V lost 5 bases and J lost 4, with 12 bases in between. CDR3 residues: CASSSKWGYEQYF. The DNA of the CDR3 is TGTGCCAGCAGTAGCAAATGGGGGTACGAGCAGTACTTC.

The J gene is TRBJ1-2, the V gene TRBV28; 9 bases map to TRBD1. Trimming took 2 bases from V and 8 from J; bases not matched to a gene: 9. This CDR3 is built from 15 residues. CDR1 is MDHEN and CDR2 is SYDVKM in the germline V gene. This CDR3 is CASSLTRQGEGGYTF. The CDR3 region has the DNA TGTGCCAGCAGTTTAACTCGACAGGGGGAGGGAGGCTACACCTTC.

The V call is TRBV12-3 or TRBV12-4, the J call TRBJ1-2; TRBD1 aligns across 7 bases. The CDR3 runs to 15 residues. The V segment lost 1 base and the J segment 7 bases; nucleotides outside the gene matches: 9. The chain's CDR3 is CASSLGGQGGTGYTF. CDR3 DNA sequence: TGTGCCAGCAGTTTAGGAGGCCAGGGGGGCACTGGCTACACCTTC.

This clonotype was counted only a few times. This chain connects TRBV9 to TRBJ2-3, with D perhaps matching TRBD1 (6 bases). The CDR3 extends over 14 amino acids. The V gene's germline CDR1 is SGDLS and CDR2 YYNGEE. The V and J ends lost 0 bases and 3 bases respectively, with 8 bases between them. CDR3 bases: TGTGCCAGCAGCGTAGGGGACAAAACAGATACGCAGTATTTT. It translates to CASSVGDKTDTQYF.

V usage is TRBV5-1 and J usage is TRBJ2-3; tentative D call: TRBD2 (5 bases). The CDR3 is 17 residues long. Germline assignment: CDR1 SGHRS and CDR2 YFSETQ. V lost 3 bases to trimming and J lost 0 bases, with 17 bases between them. CDR3 residues: CASSSGPEGASTDTQYF. For the CDR3, the DNA is TGCGCCAGCAGCTCCGGACCCGAGGGAGCCAGCACAGATACGCAGTATTTT.

V usage is TRBV5-5 and J usage is TRBJ1-2; D is ambiguous. Deletions cut 0 bases from V and 4 bases from J, with 10 bases between. The CDR3 is made up of 14 amino acids. In germline, CDR1 is SGHKS, CDR2 YYEKEE (reference sequence). CDR3 loop: CASSLASATYGYTF. DNA for the CDR3: TGTGCCAGCAGCTTGGCGTCAGCAACCTATGGCTACACCTTC.

V is TRBV3-1 and J is TRBJ2-1; D not certain. The CDR3 contains 16 residues. The germline CDR1 and CDR2 sequences are LGHDT and YNNKEL (reference sequence). Trimming left V 0 bases short and J 0 bases short, with 9 bases between. The CDR3 region has the DNA TGTGCCAGCAGCCAAGACTTCAGGAGCTCCTACAATGAGCAGTTCTTC. Protein sequence: CASSQDFRSSYNEQFF.

The CDR3: CSVEPRLGELNTIYF. The CDR3 DNA is TGCAGCGTTGAACCCAGGCTCGGAGAACTAAACACCATATATTTT. The genes are TRBV29-1 and TRBJ1-3; D unresolved. V was shortened by 2 bases and J by 6 bases, with 17 bases between the two germline ends. Germline CDR1 SQVTM, CDR2 ANQGSEA. The CDR3 sequence is 15 residues long.